The next 22 T cell receptor beta chains were all read from a single sample in a study of monozygotic twins with inflammatory bowel disease. TCRdb re-called the 5' RACE reads; one entry per CDR3 protein, DNA not given. Recorded for this sample: over 130,000 distinct CDR3 sequences. Sequenced: blood. The receptors were gathered from a human donor with ulcerative colitis or Crohn's disease, or a healthy co-twin of an affected twin (not recorded which).

This chain links TRBV9 with TRBJ2-1; lacking DNA, the TRBD1 call made by TCRdb goes unchecked. The CDR3 is made up of 14 amino acids. Germline CDR1 is SGDLS and CDR2 is YYNGEE. The CDR3 sequence is CASSVAGVNNEQFF.

The chain has TRBV6-5 and TRBJ2-7; there is no DNA to check the TCRdb D call of TRBD1. The germline V gene has CDR1 MNHEY and CDR2 SVGAGI. The CDR3 is made up of 16 amino acids. The CDR3 region is CASSSFRDRGSYEQYF.

The V gene is TRBV7-8, the J gene TRBJ1-1; TCRdb gives TRBD1 as the D gene, but with no DNA this cannot be confirmed. CDR1 and CDR2 from the germline V gene are SGHVS and FQNEAQ. The length of the CDR3 is 15 residues. CDR3 region: CASSLTTGLKAEAFF.

V is TRBV28 and J is TRBJ1-4. Germline CDR1 reads MDHEN; CDR2 reads SYDVKM. There are 15 residues in the CDR3. The CDR3 sequence: CASSADPQGREKLFF.

The chain combines TRBV5-1 with TRBJ2-1; TCRdb names TRBD2, which stays unverified in the absence of DNA. CDR1 and CDR2 (germline): SGHRS, YFSETQ. The CDR3 is 16 amino acids. The CDR3 sequence: CASSSLPSPSYNEQFF. Based on the CDR3 plus reference TRBV5-1 and TRBJ2-1, the full variable domain is KAGVTQTPRYLIKTRGQQVTLSCSPISGHRSVSWYQQTPGQGLQFLFEYFSETQRNKGNFPGRFSGRQFSNSRSEMNVSTLELGDSALYLCASSSLPSPSYNEQFFGPGTRLTVL.

The chain recombines TRBV20-1 with TRBJ2-1; no DNA is available, so the TRBD2 call from TCRdb remains unchecked. The germline CDR1 and CDR2 sequences are DFQATT and SNEGSKA (reference sequence). This CDR3 spans 12 amino acids. CDR3 loop: CSARLAGGEQFF.

The CDR3 is CASSLWAASGPGDPYEQYF. The chain has TRBV5-1 and TRBJ2-7; checking the TCRdb D call of TRBD2 is not possible without DNA. The CDR3 extends over 19 amino acids. CDR1 and CDR2 (germline): SGHRS, YFSETQ. The whole variable domain, filled in from reference TRBV5-1 and TRBJ2-7, reads KAGVTQTPRYLIKTRGQQVTLSCSPISGHRSVSWYQQTPGQGLQFLFEYFSETQRNKGNFPGRFSGRQFSNSRSEMNVSTLELGDSALYLCASSLWAASGPGDPYEQYFGPGTRLTVT.

The CDR3 sequence: CAIGGSTDTQYF. The V gene is TRBV12-3 or TRBV12-4, the J gene TRBJ2-3; there is no DNA to check the TCRdb D call of TRBD1. The CDR3 runs to 12 residues.

This chain connects TRBV30 to TRBJ1-2; TCRdb returns TRBD1, unconfirmable since there is no DNA. CDR1 and CDR2 (germline): GTSNPN, SVGIG (reference sequence). This CDR3 spans 15 amino acids. CDR3 residues: CAWSVGQGSNYGYTF.

The rearrangement links TRBV6-2 or TRBV6-3 to TRBJ2-7. This CDR3 is built from 13 residues. Germline V gene lookup returns CDR1 MNHEY and CDR2 SVGEGT. CDR3: CASSKQDFYEQYF.

The chain combines TRBV7-9 with TRBJ2-5; TCRdb names TRBD2, which stays unverified in the absence of DNA. The germline V gene has CDR1 SEHNR and CDR2 FQNEAQ (reference sequence). The CDR3 totals 14 residues. CDR3 residues: CASSWGTSQETQYF.

This rearrangement joins TRBV6-5 to TRBJ2-7. The CDR3 has 15 amino acids. Germline CDR1 reads MNHEY; CDR2 reads SVGAGI. CDR3 loop: CASSYSGQGSYEQYF.

The gene calls are TRBV7-2 and TRBJ1-4. Germline CDR1 SGHTA, CDR2 FQGNSA. The CDR3 length is 14 residues. The CDR3 sequence is CASSLNVGREKLFF.

V is TRBV12-3 or TRBV12-4 and J is TRBJ2-7; TCRdb lists TRBD1, though no DNA is available to test this call. The CDR3 runs 14 residues. The CDR3 here is CASVTASFSYEQYF.

The chain links TRBV20-1 to TRBJ1-4. The germline gives CDR1 DFQATT, CDR2 SNEGSKA (reference sequence). The CDR3 loop spans 11 amino acids. The CDR3 spells CSAPDPPKLFF.

The chain recombines TRBV20-1 with TRBJ2-3; TCRdb proposes TRBD1, but this gene call is untestable without DNA. The CDR3 is made up of 15 amino acids. Germline loops: CDR1 DFQATT, CDR2 SNEGSKA (reference sequence). This CDR3 is CSARAPEGMGDTQYF.

The V call is TRBV20-1, the J call TRBJ2-7; TCRdb's D call of TRBD1 is untestable without DNA. The length of the CDR3 is 14 residues. CDR1 DFQATT and CDR2 SNEGSKA come from the germline V gene (reference sequence). The CDR3 spells CSARMRGGLEEQYF.

The chain is built from TRBV5-8 and TRBJ1-2. Germline CDR1 is SGHTS and CDR2 is YDEGEE. This CDR3 has 14 residues. Here the CDR3 reads CASSLFAQVYGYTF.

The chain joins TRBV20-1 to TRBJ2-3; no DNA is available, so the TRBD1 call from TCRdb remains unchecked. CDR3 length equals 15 residues. Germline V gene data show CDR1 as DFQATT and CDR2 as SNEGSKA (reference sequence). The CDR3 loop is CSAPTGGHGTDTQYF.

The CDR3: CASRGIGYEQYF. V usage is TRBV27 and J usage is TRBJ2-7. The CDR3 loop spans 12 amino acids. Germline CDR1 is MNHEY and CDR2 is SMNVEV (reference sequence).

The chain employs TRBV7-3 and TRBJ2-1; TCRdb returns TRBD2, unconfirmable since there is no DNA. This CDR3 region has 14 residues. Germline CDR1 reads SGHTA; CDR2 reads FQGTGA. The CDR3: CASGPSGGTNEQFF. The full variable domain, its missing parts supplied by reference TRBV7-3 and TRBJ2-1, is GAGVSQTPSNKVTEKGKYVELRCDPISGHTALYWYRQSLGQGPEFLIYFQGTGAADDSGLPNDRFFAVRPEGSVSTLKIQRTERGDSAVYLCASGPSGGTNEQFFGPGTRLTVL.

V and J are TRBV27 and TRBJ1-1; TCRdb's assignment of TRBD1 cannot be checked, as there is no DNA. The CDR3 is 14 residues long. CDR1 MNHEY and CDR2 SMNVEV come from the germline V gene (reference sequence). CDR3 protein: CASTNRSMNTEAFF.